This TCR beta chain is drawn from a study of regulatory T cells. Overall study findings and caveats: In CD3G-deficient patients, conventional CD4+ T cells were enriched for hydrophobic CDR3 residues at positions 6 and 7. Patient repertoires had restricted TRB V-J pairs and skewed V and J usage, most in Tregs.

A word on this clone: The antigen is not known.

Amplification used 52 TRBV primers and 13 TRBJ primers. Here immunoSEQ multiplex PCR was the method, and the copy in TCRdb shows in-frame clones only, minus some. The profile shows 25,000 to 40,000 clones, over 90% of them singletons. Germline V gene data show CDR1 as LNHDA and CDR2 as SQIVND (reference sequence). Trimming left V 3 bases short and J 0 bases short, with 5 bases between. The CDR3 consists of 14 residues. Regulatory (CD25-high CD127-low) and conventional (CD25-low CD127-high) CD4+ T cells were sorted separately. Sequencing was done on a sample of conventional CD4+ T cells sorted from blood. The chain recombines TRBV19 with TRBJ2-2; no firm D call. The TCR comes from a child under 10 years old with CD3G deficiency. The CDR3 loop reads CASSIRANTGELFF. CDR3 DNA: TGTGCCAGTAGTATTAGAGCGAACACCGGGGAGCTGTTTTTT.